One sample yielded the 11 T cell receptor beta chains listed below, sequenced in a study of blood T cell repertoires in COVID-19 (dated by TCRdb to about 2020). Library preparation employed the immunoSEQ multiplex PCR assay. In TCRdb, the immuneACCESS table is reduced to in-frame sequences with V and J assigned. These tables do not hold every clone; where another copy was compared, an unresolved V gene accounts for under half, and the others remain unexplained. A total of some 49,000 clones appear in this sample, about 91% of them only once. The ten top clones hold around 6.5% of the sample. The sequenced sample was peripheral blood. Every receptor here comes from a man aged 50 to 60 with active COVID-19.

This clone is a singleton in its sample. The rearrangement uses TRBV11-2 and TRBJ2-3; D unresolved. The V and J ends lost 2 bases and 1 base respectively, with 10 bases between them. In germline, CDR1 is SGHAT, CDR2 FQNNGV. The CDR3 loop spans 15 amino acids. The CDR3 DNA reads TGTGCCAGCAGCTTACTAGAAGTGGGCACAGATACGCAGTATTTT. Protein: CASSLLEVGTDTQYF.

V usage is TRBV28 and J usage is TRBJ1-6, with D tentatively TRBD1 (6 bases). V lost 6 bases, J lost 9 bases, and 18 bases lay in between. CDR1 is MDHEN and CDR2 is SYDVKM in the germline V gene. This CDR3 contains 15 residues. In nucleotides, the CDR3 is TGTGCCAGCAGCGGACCGGGACAAGGGGGTTCACCCCTCCACTTT. Translating gives CASSGPGQGGSPLHF.

The chain carries TRBV5-1 and TRBJ1-2, with 10 positions matching TRBD1. V lost 7 bases, J lost 6 bases, and 6 bases stayed unmatched. The CDR3 is 13 residues long. Germline V gene lookup returns CDR1 SGHRS and CDR2 YFSETQ. The CDR3, as DNA: TGCGCCAGCTATAAAGGGACAGGGGATGGCTACACCTTC. Translation gives CASYKGTGDGYTF.

The rearrangement uses TRBV5-1 and TRBJ2-1; 8 nucleotides align to TRBD2. Germline V gene lookup returns CDR1 SGHRS and CDR2 YFSETQ. This CDR3 comprises 17 residues. The junction had 8 bases not matched to a gene; V was cut back by 0 bases and J by 3 bases. CDR3 region: CASSLGASGSIYNEQFF. The CDR3 bases are TGCGCCAGCAGCTTGGGCGCGAGCGGGAGTATCTACAATGAGCAGTTCTTC.

This clone has more than one count but fewer than ten. The gene calls are TRBV11-3 and TRBJ2-7; 13 bases match TRBD2. The CDR3 length is 18 residues. Trimming at V came to 3 bases and at J to 1 base, leaving 9 bases not matched to a gene. Germline V gives CDR1 SGHNT, CDR2 YENEEA. The CDR3 DNA reads TGTGCCAGCAGCTTCCTAGAGACTAGCGGGGGGCGTTCCTACGAGCAGTACTTC. Protein sequence: CASSFLETSGGRSYEQYF.

The J gene is TRBJ1-1, the V gene TRBV6-1, with 8 bases lining up with TRBD1. Per germline, CDR1 MNHNS and CDR2 SASEGT. V trimming: 4 bases; J trimming: 0 bases; junction bases outside the gene matches: 7. The CDR3 has 16 residues. This CDR3 is CASSADRGPLNTEAFF. The CDR3 coding sequence is TGTGCCAGCAGTGCCGACAGGGGACCCTTGAACACTGAAGCTTTCTTT.

A note on this clone: A read error may account for a junction end that differs from germline. The rearrangement uses TRBV6-5 and TRBJ2-5; unclear D gene. The CDR3 is made up of 11 amino acids. Germline V lookup: CDR1 MNHEY, CDR2 SVGAGI. The chain's CDR3 is CASGDQETQYF. The CDR3 nucleotides read TGTGCCAGCGGAGACCAGGAGACCCAGTACTTC.

The chain has TRBV5-1 and TRBJ1-1; D gene ambiguous. Trimming pared 0 bases from V and 4 bases from J, leaving 13 bases between. CDR1 and CDR2 from the germline V gene are SGHRS and YFSETQ. The CDR3 loop spans 15 amino acids. The CDR3 bases are TGCGCCAGCAGCTTGGAGGGAGTGGAAAGCACTGAAGCTTTCTTT. Residues: CASSLEGVESTEAFF.

CDR3 nucleotide sequence: TGTGCCAGCCAGACAGAGAAGCAAGTAAACTATGGCTACACCTTC. It is translated as CASQTEKQVNYGYTF. J is TRBJ1-2 and V is TRBV6-1, with D possibly being TRBD1 (5 bases). Germline V CDR1 and CDR2: MNHNS, SASEGT. The CDR3 totals 15 residues. The V gene lost 8 bases and the J gene lost 2 bases, with 18 bases spanning the gap.

J is TRBJ2-5 and V is TRBV18; weak D call: TRBD2 (5 bases). CDR1 and CDR2 (germline): KGHSH, LQKENI. The V end lost 3 bases, the J end lost 0 bases, and 8 bases lay between the germline ends. The CDR3 is 14 amino acids. The CDR3 is CASSPATNQETQYF. As DNA, the CDR3 is TGTGCCAGCTCACCCGCGACTAACCAAGAGACCCAGTACTTC.

This clone was recorded only once. The chain employs TRBV12-3 or TRBV12-4 and TRBJ2-2; D gene ambiguous. This CDR3 spans 13 amino acids. Trimming cost V 6 bases and J 0 bases, with 5 bases left between them. CDR3 sequence: CASRRANTGELFF. The DNA of the CDR3 is TGTGCCAGCAGGCGAGCGAACACCGGGGAGCTGTTTTTT.